A selection of T cell receptor beta chains follows, all from one sample in a study of OX40 agonist ivuxolimab in advanced cancers. The data were produced by immunoSEQ multiplex PCR, yet TCRdb's version contains in-frame clones alone and is incomplete. The sample contains 68,000 or so clones, 86% of which appear only once. Sequencing used CD4+ or CD8+ T cells sorted from blood, obtained in a trial of the OX40 agonist ivuxolimab. These receptors were obtained from an adult with an advanced solid tumor such as melanoma, head and neck, liver or kidney cancer. Each CDR3 is given with its conserved first and last residue. The D gene is left open where the match is weak. Some rows mark clone size as missing; the rest say once, few, many or name a class of expanded clone.

clone_size	j_call	v_call	d_call	cdr3_aa	cdr3_nt
NA	TRBJ1-1	TRBV7-8	NA	CASSQSGRQLTEAFF	TGTGCCAGCAGCCAAAGCGGTCGTCAGCTCACTGAAGCTTTCTTT
NA	TRBJ2-7	TRBV5-5	NA	CASSLSSAGDLPYEQYF	TGTGCCAGCAGCTTGTCCTCGGCCGGTGATTTACCCTACGAGCAGTACTTC
NA	TRBJ2-3	TRBV5-4	TRBD2	CASSLGLAGDGADTQYF	TGTGCCAGCAGCTTGGGATTAGCGGGTGACGGGGCAGATACGCAGTATTTT
NA	TRBJ2-5	TRBV5-1	NA	CASSPGSSVQETQYF	TGCGCCAGCAGTCCCGGGAGTAGCGTACAAGAGACCCAGTACTTC
once	TRBJ2-5	TRBV10-3	TRBD2	CAISESPTSGEYF	TGTGCCATCAGTGAGTCCCCCACTAGCGGGGAGTACTTC
NA	TRBJ2-7	TRBV5-1	TRBD1	CASSLGGTGAYEQYF	TGCGCCAGCAGCTTAGGAGGGACAGGGGCCTACGAGCAGTACTTC
NA	TRBJ2-5	TRBV11-3	NA	CASSLGIGPQETQYF	TGTGCCAGCAGCTTAGGTATAGGGCCTCAAGAGACCCAGTACTTC
NA	TRBJ1-6	TRBV30	NA	CAWRTSYNSPLHF	TGTGCCTGGAGGACATCCTATAATTCACCCCTCCACTTT
once	TRBJ2-7	TRBV25-1	TRBD1	CASSNRWDRGSYEQYF	TGTGCCAGCAGTAACAGGTGGGACAGGGGCTCCTACGAGCAGTACTTC
NA	TRBJ1-4	TRBV4-1	TRBD1	CASSRQGAEKLFF	TGCGCCAGCAGCCGACAGGGCGCTGAAAAACTGTTTTTT
NA	TRBJ1-1	TRBV6-5	TRBD1	CASSVQGGSLEAFF	TGTGCCAGCAGTGTACAGGGGGGTAGTCTGGAAGCTTTCTTT
NA	TRBJ2-7	TRBV11-3	NA	CASSLGGRPYEQYF	TGTGCCAGCAGCTTAGGCGGCAGGCCCTACGAGCAGTACTTC
NA	TRBJ2-5	TRBV7-8	NA	CASSPLPIGGQRETQYF	TGTGCCAGCAGCCCCCTCCCCATCGGGGGACAGAGGGAGACCCAGTACTTC
NA	TRBJ1-5	TRBV2	NA	CASSSQGNSNQPQHF	TGTGCCAGCAGTTCCCAGGGGAATAGCAATCAGCCCCAGCATTTT
NA	TRBJ2-7	TRBV18	NA	CASSQDIGGHSYEQYF	TGTGCCAGCTCGCAGGACATCGGGGGTCATTCCTACGAGCAGTACTTC
NA	TRBJ1-2	TRBV5-4	NA	CASSPEPGPNYGYTF	TGTGCCAGCAGCCCTGAGCCAGGACCCAACTATGGCTACACCTTC
NA	TRBJ2-3	TRBV7-8	TRBD2	CASSSPYGLAADTQYF	TGTGCCAGCAGCTCCCCCTACGGACTAGCAGCAGATACGCAGTATTTT
once	TRBJ1-4	TRBV7-9	NA	CASSSNRATNEKLFF	TGTGCCAGCAGCTCCAACAGGGCAACTAATGAAAAACTGTTTTTT